This T cell receptor beta chain was identified during a study of shared clonotypes between healthy human individuals. In the study overall: The plates for each donor numbered three CD4 naive, three CD4 memory, two CD8 naive and one CD8 memory. Whole-study findings and limits: For naive CD4 cells, 4.5% to 6.5% of clonotypes were shared across a handful of donors.

Sequenced by immunoSEQ multiplex PCR; TCRdb stores in-frame clones only, minus some. The sample has 950,000 to 1,300,000 clones, under 80% seen once. Comment on this clone: Its specificity is unknown.

The sequence was obtained from a man aged 18 to 29 in good health. The sample consisted of memory CD4+ T cells sorted from blood. Subset reported: CD45RA-negative fraction.

The CDR3 bases are TGTGCCAGCGGACCACCGTGGTCTAACTATGGCTACACCTTC. Its translation is CASGPPWSNYGYTF. The V gene is TRBV27, the J gene TRBJ1-2; D uncertain. The germline V gene encodes CDR1 MNHEY and CDR2 SMNVEV (reference sequence). The CDR3 is made up of 14 amino acids. Trimming stripped 8 bases from V and 0 bases from J, with 13 bases between.